This entry is about one T cell receptor beta chain. This specimen comes from a study of naive and memory T cell subsets. This CDR3 has 14 residues. Trimming removed 2 bases from V and 4 bases from J, with 10 bases in between. The germline gives CDR1 MNHNY, CDR2 SVGAGI (reference sequence). Two oligonucleotides, mixed equimolar, formed the beta constant-region primer covering TRBC1 and TRBC2. The ligated cDNA underwent four PCR rounds using SP2 and nested alpha and beta constant-region primers. Using its own MiXCR run on the UMI-ligation and nested PCR reads, TCRdb lists one record per CDR3 protein. The data contain around 130,000 distinct CDR3 sequences, 36% of them singletons.

This TCR was sampled from a human donor in good health. This chain uses TRBV6-6 with TRBJ2-3, with D unclear. The sequenced sample consisted of central memory CD4+ T cells from blood. CDR3 region: CASSYPKRPDTQYF. The CDR3 coding sequence is TGTGCCAGCAGTTACCCCAAGCGACCAGATACGCAGTATTTT.